The 25 T cell receptor beta chains given below trace back to one sample, sequenced in a study of control samples from healthy donors and cancer patients. TCRdb's copy holds only in-frame clones and misses some; the assay was immunoSEQ multiplex PCR. The data show 120,000 to 150,000 clones, approximately 93% seen once. Sequenced material: blood. Receptors were obtained from a man between 18 and 29 years old in good health.

The rearrangement joins TRBV30 to TRBJ2-7; possibly TRBD2 for D (5 bases). Trimming took off 0 bases at V and 1 base at J, with 7 bases between the two ends. CDR3 length: 13 residues. CDR1 is GTSNPN, CDR2 SVGIG, per germline (reference sequence). For the CDR3, the DNA is TGTGCCTGGAGTGTATGGACTTCCTACGAGCAGTACTTC. Its protein product is CAWSVWTSYEQYF.

V gene TRBV19 combines with J gene TRBJ1-5; the D gene is possibly TRBD1 (5 bases). Trimming stripped 3 bases from V and 1 base from J, with 7 bases between. The CDR3 runs to 14 residues. The V gene's germline CDR1 is LNHDA and CDR2 SQIVND (reference sequence). The DNA for the CDR3 is TGTGCCAGTAGTATGGCAGGGAGCAATCAGCCCCAGCATTTT. Translating it yields CASSMAGSNQPQHF.

The chain combines TRBV7-6 with TRBJ2-7; TRBD2 is a possible D gene (7 bases). Deletions cut 1 base from V and 2 bases from J, with 15 bases between. The germline V gene has CDR1 SGHVS and CDR2 FNYEAQ. The CDR3 totals 16 residues. The CDR3 nucleotides are TGTGCCAGCAGCTTAGACAAGGGGAGGGGGACCTACGAGCAGTACTTC. It is translated as CASSLDKGRGTYEQYF.

The chain carries TRBV7-9 and TRBJ2-7, with 7 bases lining up with TRBD1. Germline V gives CDR1 SEHNR, CDR2 FQNEAQ (reference sequence). J was trimmed by 3 bases and V by 5 bases; bases with no gene match: 16. The length of the CDR3 is 17 residues. CDR3 protein: CASSPRGRTGKGYEQYF. The CDR3 DNA is TGTGCCAGCAGCCCTCGAGGTCGGACAGGAAAAGGCTACGAGCAGTACTTC.

The rearrangement uses TRBV10-3 and TRBJ2-3, with no clear D. Between the trimmed V and J ends, which lost 3 bases and 8 bases, there was a span of 12 bases. This CDR3 has 13 amino acids. Germline V lookup: CDR1 ENHRY, CDR2 SYGVKD. Here the CDR3 reads CAISDNGARTQYF. In DNA, the CDR3 is TGTGCCATCAGTGATAACGGAGCACGTACGCAGTATTTT.

The chain has TRBV28 and TRBJ2-7; 12 nucleotides agree with TRBD2. V lost 10 bases and J lost 3; bases outside the gene matches: 4. The CDR3 extends over 13 amino acids. Germline V lookup: CDR1 MDHEN, CDR2 SYDVKM. CDR3 sequence: CATKTSGSYEQYF. In nucleotides, the CDR3 is TGTGCCACCAAGACTAGCGGGAGCTACGAGCAGTACTTC.

This rearrangement joins TRBV15 to TRBJ2-1; 11 bases match TRBD2. With V trimmed by 3 bases and J by 2 bases, 3 bases remained unmatched. Per the germline V gene, CDR1 is LNHNV and CDR2 is YYDKDF (reference sequence). There are 16 residues in the CDR3. CDR3 residues: CATSRKTSGTYNEQFF. CDR3 nucleotide sequence: TGTGCCACCAGCAGGAAGACTAGCGGGACCTACAATGAGCAGTTCTTC. Full variable domain (remainder filled in from reference TRBV15 and TRBJ2-1): DAMVIQNPRYQVTQFGKPVTLSCSQTLNHNVMYWYQQKSSQAPKLLFHYYDKDFNNEADTPDNFQSRRPNTSFCFLDIRSPGLGDTAMYLCATSRKTSGTYNEQFFGPGTRLTVL.

The count of this clone is one. The chain links TRBV27 to TRBJ1-1; 9 bases map to TRBD1. The V and J ends lost 6 bases and 4 bases, in that order; junction bases with no gene match: 9. This CDR3 comprises 15 residues. Germline values: CDR1 MNHEY, CDR2 SMNVEV (reference sequence). The CDR3 spells CASRQGALRSTEAFF. CDR3 DNA sequence: TGTGCCAGCAGACAGGGGGCGTTAAGGAGCACTGAAGCTTTCTTT.

The V and J genes are TRBV2 and TRBJ2-5, with 10 bases lining up with TRBD1. Germline CDR1 SNHLY, CDR2 FYNNEI. The CDR3 contains 15 residues. V gave up 4 bases and J gave up 7 bases; unmatched junction bases: 9. The chain's CDR3 is CASSVRTGGKMTQYF. DNA for the CDR3: TGTGCCAGCAGTGTCCGGACAGGGGGAAAGATGACCCAGTACTTC.

The chain combines TRBV18 with TRBJ1-2, with 11 nucleotides matching TRBD1. V was clipped by 1 base and J by 7 bases; unmatched bases: 11. Germline V gives CDR1 KGHSH, CDR2 LQKENI. The CDR3 runs to 17 residues. The CDR3 coding sequence is TGTGCCAGCTCACCACTTTTCCCAGGACAGGGGGCGAGTGGCTACACCTTC. Protein: CASSPLFPGQGASGYTF.

This chain joins TRBV5-4 and TRBJ2-5; D not certain. Germline V gives CDR1 SGHNT, CDR2 YYREEE (reference sequence). The CDR3 totals 13 residues. Trimming cost V 4 bases and J 5 bases, with 12 bases left between them. The CDR3 sequence is CASSASGSETQYF. The CDR3 bases are TGTGCCAGCAGCGCATCCGGGTCCGAGACCCAGTACTTC.

The CDR3, as DNA: TGTGCCAGCAGCCCCCGGACAGGGCCGAACAATGAGCAGTTCTTC. It codes for CASSPRTGPNNEQFF. This rearrangement joins TRBV11-3 to TRBJ2-1, with 8 bases fitting TRBD1. The germline V gene has CDR1 SGHNT and CDR2 YENEEA. V was pared by 5 bases and J by 5 bases, with 8 bases of the junction left unmatched. The CDR3 length is 15 residues. Together with reference TRBV11-3 and TRBJ2-1, the CDR3 gives the full variable domain: EAGVVQSPRYKIIEKKQPVAFWCNPISGHNTLYWYLQNLGQGPELLIRYENEEAVDDSQLPKDRFSAERLKGVDSTLKIQPAELGDSAVYLCASSPRTGPNNEQFFGPGTRLTVL.

In DNA, the CDR3 is TGTGCCAGCAGCTTGGTAGGGACAGAAAACGAAAAACTGTTTTTT. It specifies CASSLVGTENEKLFF. The chain is built from TRBV5-4 and TRBJ1-4, with 7 bases matching TRBD1. CDR1 is SGHNT and CDR2 is YYREEE in the germline V gene (reference sequence). CDR3 size: 15 residues. The ends lost 0 bases at V and 8 bases at J; junction bases unmatched: 7.

V usage is TRBV15 and J usage is TRBJ1-4; no clear D gene. This CDR3 region has 15 residues. V was clipped by 0 bases and J by 8 bases, with 13 bases between them. Germline loops: CDR1 LNHNV, CDR2 YYDKDF (reference sequence). CDR3 DNA: TGTGCCACCAGCAGAGAGAGGGCGGGGAGGGAAAAACTGTTTTTT. Translation gives CATSRERAGREKLFF.

This chain connects TRBV27 to TRBJ2-3; 12 positions match TRBD2. Germline CDR1 MNHEY, CDR2 SMNVEV (reference sequence). This CDR3 contains 16 residues. After removal of 4 bases from V and 2 bases from J, the junction contained 4 bases not matched to a gene. The CDR3 loop reads CASSSGLAGITDTQYF. Written as DNA, the CDR3 is TGTGCCAGCAGTTCTGGACTAGCGGGGATCACAGATACGCAGTATTTT.

This chain joins TRBV6-5 and TRBJ1-1; no firm D call. The CDR3 consists of 14 residues. The V gene's germline CDR1 is MNHEY and CDR2 SVGAGI. V shed 0 bases and J shed 7 bases, with 12 bases lying between them. CDR3 in amino acids: CASSYSSNQIEAFF. CDR3 nucleotides: TGTGCCAGCAGTTACTCCTCGAATCAGATTGAAGCTTTCTTT.

For this clone: Different DNA sequences within this sample yield the same CDR3. CDR3 DNA: TGTGCCAGCAGCAAAGTGAGGTACGGGCGGGGGGGGACCGAGCAGTACTTC. Protein product: CASSKVRYGRGGTEQYF. The chain combines TRBV21-1 with TRBJ2-7; the DNA was not used to check the table's D call, TRBD2. TRBV21-1 is a known pseudogene. The length of the CDR3 is 17 residues.

The CDR3, as DNA: TGTGCCAGCAGCTTAGCCGGACAGGGGTACAATGAGCAGTTCTTC. Translating gives CASSLAGQGYNEQFF. This rearrangement joins TRBV11-3 to TRBJ2-1; 9 nucleotides align to TRBD1. The CDR3 has 15 amino acids. Germline CDR1 is SGHNT and CDR2 is YENEEA. V gave up 1 base and J gave up 4 bases; unmatched junction bases: 2.

J is TRBJ2-5 and V is TRBV5-4; 10 nucleotides match TRBD1. V lost 3 bases, J lost 3 bases, and 11 bases stayed unmatched. The V gene's germline CDR1 is SGHNT and CDR2 YYREEE (reference sequence). This CDR3 has 17 amino acids. CDR3 amino acids: CASSSGTGVAPKETQYF. CDR3 DNA: TGTGCCAGCAGCTCCGGGACAGGGGTAGCACCAAAAGAGACCCAGTACTTC.

The chain employs TRBV12-2 and TRBJ2-1; TRBD2, the table's D call, lacks a check against the DNA. TRBV12-2 counts as a pseudogene. The CDR3 totals 16 residues. The CDR3 nucleotides are TGTGCAAGTCGCCCCAAGACATGGACTACCCACAATGAGCAGTTCTTC. Amino acids: CASRPKTWTTHNEQFF.

The chain employs TRBV5-1 and TRBJ1-1; D is ambiguous. The CDR3 length is 16 residues. V shed 0 bases and J shed 0 bases, with 12 bases lying between them. CDR1 is SGHRS and CDR2 is YFSETQ in the germline V gene. CDR3 bases: TGCGCCAGCAGCTTGGAGGCCCAGGTTCTGAACACTGAAGCTTTCTTT. Translated: CASSLEAQVLNTEAFF. Together with reference TRBV5-1 and TRBJ1-1, the CDR3 gives the full variable domain: KAGVTQTPRYLIKTRGQQVTLSCSPISGHRSVSWYQQTPGQGLQFLFEYFSETQRNKGNFPGRFSGRQFSNSRSEMNVSTLELGDSALYLCASSLEAQVLNTEAFFGQGTRLTVV.

The rearrangement joins TRBV5-1 to TRBJ1-1; D possibly corresponds to TRBD1 (5 bases). V was cut by 0 bases and J by 5 bases, with 14 bases left in between. Germline CDR1 is SGHRS and CDR2 is YFSETQ. The CDR3 sequence is 15 residues long. CDR3: CASSLGDQGATEAFF. The CDR3 region has the DNA TGCGCCAGCAGCTTGGGGGATCAGGGTGCGACTGAAGCTTTCTTT. Filled out from reference TRBV5-1 and TRBJ1-1, the complete variable domain reads KAGVTQTPRYLIKTRGQQVTLSCSPISGHRSVSWYQQTPGQGLQFLFEYFSETQRNKGNFPGRFSGRQFSNSRSEMNVSTLELGDSALYLCASSLGDQGATEAFFGQGTRLTVV.

The V gene is TRBV10-2, the J gene TRBJ1-1, with 8 bases matching TRBD1. This CDR3 spans 14 amino acids. CDR1 WSHSY and CDR2 SAAADI come from the germline V gene. The V and J ends lost 3 bases and 4 bases, in that order; junction bases with no gene match: 4. CDR3 sequence reads: CASSETGGVTEAFF. The CDR3 DNA follows: TGCGCCAGCAGTGAAACAGGGGGAGTCACTGAAGCTTTCTTT.

This rearrangement joins TRBV4-1 to TRBJ2-5; D is perhaps TRBD1 (5 bases). CDR3 length equals 15 residues. V shed 2 bases and J shed 3 bases, with 13 bases lying between them. CDR1 and CDR2 (germline): MGHRA, YSYEKL. CDR3 region: CASSQMGQVEETQYF. CDR3 coding DNA: TGCGCCAGCAGCCAAATGGGGCAGGTGGAAGAGACCCAGTACTTC.

The chain joins TRBV7-8 to TRBJ2-5; D call uncertain. The CDR3 extends over 14 amino acids. The germline gives CDR1 SGHVS, CDR2 FQNEAQ. Trimming left V 2 bases short and J 0 bases short, with 7 bases between. The CDR3 loop reads CASSLTGNQETQYF. The CDR3 DNA reads TGTGCCAGCAGCTTAACCGGAAACCAAGAGACCCAGTACTTC.